This TCR beta chain is from a study of low-dose radiotherapy and immunotherapy resistance in tumors. As for the study in general: Cohort 1 was treated with 0.5 Gy per fraction at 2-week intervals, amounting to 6.5 Gy overall. Intravenous ipilimumab 1 mg/kg every six weeks was given with nivolumab 240 mg every two weeks.

TRAV- and TRBV-specific primers primed first-strand cDNA, covering alpha and beta chains. For amplifying TCRs, the PCR ran for approximately 18 cycles with Phusion, which was used together with a constant-region primer and the adapter on the V primers. It was by in vitro transcription that isolated mRNA was amplified. TCRdb recomputed calls from the reads with MiXCR, one row per CDR3 protein. The sample lists about 58,000 distinct CDR3 sequences, 20% to 25% occurring once. Time point meaning: after trial treatment. Treatment meaning: LDRT plus nivolumab, ipilimumab, low-dose cyclophosphamide and aspirin (RACIN trial). Every donor's regimen consisted of nivolumab, ipilimumab, aspirin, low-dose cyclophosphamide and low-dose radiotherapy. This clonotype occurred many times. Germline V gene lookup returns CDR1 SEHNR and CDR2 FQNEAQ (reference sequence). Trimming stripped 4 bases from V and 1 base from J, with 10 bases between. The length of the CDR3 is 14 residues.

This material consisted of PBMCs, taken after low-dose radiotherapy plus immunotherapy. The origin of this receptor is a male donor with prostate cancer. The chain has TRBV7-9 and TRBJ1-1; tentative D call: TRBD1 (5 bases). The CDR3 reads CASSSLGGNTEAFF. Written as DNA, the CDR3 is TGTGCCAGCAGCTCGCTCGGGGGGAACACTGAAGCTTTCTTT. The full variable domain, its missing parts supplied by reference TRBV7-9 and TRBJ1-1, is DTGVSQNPRHKITKRGQNVTFRCDPISEHNRLYWYRQTLGQGPEFLTYFQNEAQLEKSRLLSDRFSAERPKGSFSTLEIQRTEQGDSAMYLCASSSLGGNTEAFFGQGTRLTVV.